This TCR beta chain comes out of a study of T cells after yellow fever vaccination. The CDR3 totals 15 residues. Per germline, CDR1 SGHTA and CDR2 FQGNSA. V gave up 7 bases and J gave up 5 bases, with 20 bases separating them. From the 5' RACE reads, TCRdb called clonotypes with MiXCR, one entry per CDR3 protein. The data show 300,000 or so distinct CDR3 sequences, roughly 8.4% seen once. The sequence was obtained from a young man who received the YFV17D yellow fever vaccine. This material consisted of PBMCs, taken more than 40 days after the first yellow fever vaccination. The chain employs TRBV7-2 and TRBJ2-5, with a possible D match to TRBD2 (6 bases). The CDR3 reads CASTRGSGARETQYF. The CDR3 bases are TGTGCCAGCACCCGGGGGTCCGGGGCTAGGGAGACCCAGTACTTC.